Listed below are T cell receptor beta chains from one sample, sequenced in a study of monozygotic twins with inflammatory bowel disease. No DNA is given; TCRdb re-called the 5' RACE reads and lists each CDR3 protein once. The table lists 300,000 to 350,000 distinct CDR3 sequences. Sequencing was carried out using blood. These receptors came from a human donor with ulcerative colitis or Crohn's disease, or a healthy co-twin of an affected twin (not recorded which). The CDR3 runs from the conserved cysteine through the conserved F or W.

J gene | V gene | CDR3 protein
TRBJ1-1 | TRBV7-9 | CASSFTNTEAFF
TRBJ1-1 | TRBV18 | CASSPGTGEGAFF
TRBJ2-2 | TRBV28 | CASSLSGPAGELFF
TRBJ2-2 | TRBV6-1 | CASKILRDSNTGEPFF
TRBJ2-5 | TRBV3-1 | CASSQVGRVGETQYF
TRBJ2-5 | TRBV3-1 | CASSYFDGTQYF
TRBJ1-2 | TRBV20-1 | CSARWGAYGYTF
TRBJ2-5 | TRBV5-5 | CASSLVVRMETQYF
TRBJ1-2 | TRBV5-1 | CASSSLLGDYGYTF
TRBJ2-3 | TRBV7-2 | CASSVKAGATDTQYF
TRBJ1-6 | TRBV6-5 | CASVYQLDNSPLHF
TRBJ2-7 | TRBV5-1 | CASSPGTGALSYEQYF
TRBJ1-2 | TRBV11-2 | CASAVEGYGYTF
TRBJ2-1 | TRBV20-1 | CSARAGTSGAGVYNEQFF
TRBJ1-6 | TRBV20-1 | CSASATGGNSPLHF
TRBJ2-3 | TRBV10-3 | CAISDGGDSTDTQYF
TRBJ1-2 | TRBV28 | CASSLSGARGYTF
TRBJ2-7 | TRBV24-1 | CATSDRKTGYEQYF
TRBJ1-1 | TRBV28 | CASSSVDRLNTEAFF
TRBJ2-3 | TRBV29-1 | CSVEVAGGDSDTQYF
TRBJ2-2 | TRBV28 | CASSLAGRDTGELFF
TRBJ2-3 | TRBV20-1 | CSALYGRSSTDTQYF
TRBJ2-5 | TRBV20-1 | CSARGGSHETQYF
TRBJ1-5 | TRBV11-2 | CASSLGPETGNQPQHF
TRBJ2-3 | TRBV5-1 | CASSSVQGGTDTQYF
TRBJ1-5 | TRBV27 | CASRTFWTDSNQPQHF
TRBJ1-5 | TRBV6-1 | CATSWAGSHQPQHF
TRBJ2-7 | TRBV20-1 | CSAKGPYEQYF
TRBJ2-1 | TRBV4-3 | CASSQEDRDRSYEQFF
TRBJ2-2 | TRBV27 | CASSWQAGELFF
TRBJ1-2 | TRBV7-9 | CASSPSPTGSGGYTF
TRBJ2-6 | TRBV12-3/TRBV12-4 | CASNRWTGGSGANVLTF
TRBJ2-2 | TRBV29-1 | CSADRLDTGELFF
TRBJ2-5 | TRBV7-8 | CASRRERGRETQYF
TRBJ2-7 | TRBV7-9 | CASKGKGDGSYEQYF
TRBJ2-1 | TRBV11-2 | CASLGNGLAGVSNRSEQFF
TRBJ2-1 | TRBV20-1 | CSARDRNRVPFNEQFF
TRBJ1-1 | TRBV12-3/TRBV12-4 | CASSPGQGNTDAFF
TRBJ2-3 | TRBV7-9 | CASSSPSGGPDTQYF
TRBJ1-2 | TRBV10-2 | CASSEGQDYYSNYGYTF
TRBJ2-2 | TRBV12-3/TRBV12-4 | CASSFGLAGTGELFF
TRBJ1-5 | TRBV20-1 | CSARGIGGLQPQHF
TRBJ1-4 | TRBV7-2 | CASSRSTNEKLFF
TRBJ1-3 | TRBV11-2 | CASSFGPISGNTIYF
TRBJ2-7 | TRBV20-1 | CSARAMTGAYEQYF
TRBJ1-3 | TRBV7-2 | CASSLVPDSTSGNTIYF
TRBJ2-1 | TRBV28 | CASSLRDSLPYNEQFF
TRBJ2-3 | TRBV4-3 | CASSQEPSAADTQYF
TRBJ2-3 | TRBV7-9 | CATTGEGTDTQYF
TRBJ1-5 | TRBV7-6 | CASSFQGASFQPQHF
TRBJ2-7 | TRBV25-1 | CASSPLGVGTGYEQYF
TRBJ2-7 | TRBV7-2 | CASSRLSSANYEQYF